A single sample gave rise to the 28 T cell receptor beta chains below, sequenced in a study of cytomegalovirus exposure and HLA in healthy donors. Amplification used 60 Vbeta primers and 13 Jbeta primers. Sequencing was performed with immunoSEQ multiplex PCR; in TCRdb, only in-frame clones are kept and a portion is missing. The sample gives over 150,000 clones, 77% of which show up once; about 1.5% is in the top ten. Sequencing used PBMCs. The receptors stem from a woman aged 25 to 45 in good health and CMV-seropositive.

The chain combines TRBV11-2 with TRBJ2-1; 9 bases are a match to TRBD2. Trimming removed 2 bases from V and 9 bases from J; junction bases left unmatched: 14. Germline CDR1 SGHAT, CDR2 FQNNGV. The CDR3 covers 17 residues. CDR3 nucleotides: TGTGCCAGCAGCTTAATGGCGGGGGGGGTCGGGGGGTTTGAGCAGTTCTTC. Translated: CASSLMAGGVGGFEQFF.

Only one count was recorded for this clone. The V gene is TRBV7-2, the J gene TRBJ2-2; possible D gene TRBD1, 6 bases. V dropped 5 bases and J dropped 1 base, with 17 bases sitting between them. This CDR3 spans 17 amino acids. Per the germline V gene, CDR1 is SGHTA and CDR2 is FQGNSA. The CDR3 DNA is TGTGCCAGCAGCCAGCCCATAACAGGGAGGAACACCGGGGAGCTGTTTTTT. The encoded protein is CASSQPITGRNTGELFF.

CDR3 DNA: TGTGCAAGTCGCTCCACGACTAGCGGGAGGGCCTACAATGAGCAGTTCTTC. It encodes CASRSTTSGRAYNEQFF. This rearrangement joins TRBV12-2 to TRBJ2-1; the table assigns TRBD2, which was not confirmed against the DNA. TRBV12-2 is listed as a pseudogene. The CDR3 length is 17 residues.

The chain is built from TRBV4-1 and TRBJ2-7; 10 nucleotides agree with TRBD2. The germline V gene encodes CDR1 MGHRA and CDR2 YSYEKL. V shed 1 base and J 3 bases; nucleotides not matched to a gene: 12. There are 18 residues in the CDR3. The CDR3 bases are TGCGCCAGCAGCCAAGGGGCTCTAGCGGGAGACCAAAACTACGAGCAGTACTTC. It translates to CASSQGALAGDQNYEQYF.

CDR3 sequence: CASSEGQGSSYEQYF. The CDR3 nucleotides are TGTGCCAGCAGTGAAGGCCAGGGGAGCTCCTACGAGCAGTACTTC. The gene calls are TRBV2 and TRBJ2-7, with a tentative D call TRBD1 (6 bases). CDR3 length: 15 residues. Per the germline V gene, CDR1 is SNHLY and CDR2 is FYNNEI. Trimming shortened V by 1 base and J by 0 bases, and 10 bases separated the two germline ends.

V gene TRBV11-1 combines with J gene TRBJ1-2; D uncertain. Trimming took 6 bases from V and 5 from J, leaving 10 bases between them. This CDR3 is 12 amino acids long. CDR1 SGHAT and CDR2 FQDESV come from the germline V gene (reference sequence). As DNA, the CDR3 is TGTGCCAGCAGTAGCCTCACATATGGCTACACCTTC. Translation gives CASSSLTYGYTF.

The chain links TRBV9 to TRBJ2-1; tentatively, D is TRBD2 (5 bases). Trimming left V 2 bases short and J 0 bases short, with 12 bases between. The CDR3 extends over 16 amino acids. Per germline, CDR1 SGDLS and CDR2 YYNGEE. DNA for the CDR3: TGTGCCAGCAGCGTGCGGACTGGGAGCTCCTACAATGAGCAGTTCTTC. Translated, it gives CASSVRTGSSYNEQFF.

The chain recombines TRBV28 with TRBJ2-5; 10 bases match TRBD1. This CDR3 region has 15 residues. With V trimmed by 5 bases and J by 5 bases, 8 bases remained unmatched. Germline V gene lookup returns CDR1 MDHEN and CDR2 SYDVKM. The CDR3 loop is CASSLYGTGVETQYF. The CDR3 DNA reads TGTGCCAGCAGTCTTTACGGGACAGGGGTCGAGACCCAGTACTTC.

This chain links TRBV10-3 with TRBJ1-2; D may be TRBD1 (5 bases). Trimming removed 3 bases at V and 2 bases at J, with 7 bases between. Per the germline V gene, CDR1 is ENHRY and CDR2 is SYGVKD. CDR3 size: 13 residues. The CDR3: CAISDRVNYGYTF. As DNA, the CDR3 is TGTGCCATCAGTGACAGGGTAAACTATGGCTACACCTTC.

This clone was observed a single time. This rearrangement joins TRBV29-1 to TRBJ1-5, with 10 bases fitting TRBD1. Germline V gene lookup returns CDR1 SQVTM and CDR2 ANQGSEA. The CDR3 contains 15 residues. J was trimmed by 0 bases and V by 7 bases; bases with no gene match: 6. The CDR3: CSGPGQGDSNQPQHF. The CDR3 bases are TGCAGCGGTCCCGGACAGGGGGATAGCAATCAGCCCCAGCATTTT.

This sequence joins TRBV30 and TRBJ2-2; tentative D call: TRBD1 (6 bases). Per the germline V gene, CDR1 is GTSNPN and CDR2 is SVGIG (reference sequence). V shed 0 bases and J shed 1 base, with 9 bases lying between them. The CDR3 consists of 15 residues. The CDR3 DNA follows: TGTGCCTGGAGTGTAATACAGGGGAACACCGGGGAGCTGTTTTTT. Its translation is CAWSVIQGNTGELFF.

The CDR3 DNA is TGTGCCAGCAGCTCTTTAGCGGGAAGGATCCTTAACAATGAGCAGTTCTTC. Amino acids: CASSSLAGRILNNEQFF. This chain connects TRBV5-4 to TRBJ2-1, with TRBD2 matching over 8 bases. J lost 5 bases, V lost 3 bases, and 13 bases had no gene match. The germline gives CDR1 SGHNT, CDR2 YYREEE (reference sequence). The CDR3 runs 17 residues.

A few counts support this clone. The CDR3 DNA sequence: TGTGCCAGCAGCTTGTTCCCCGGGGTTGGCTACACCTTC. Its translation is CASSLFPGVGYTF. The chain links TRBV5-6 to TRBJ1-2; no reliable D call. The CDR3 spans 13 residues. Germline loops: CDR1 SGHDT, CDR2 YYEEEE. The germline V and J ends were trimmed by 1 base and 7 bases, with 11 bases remaining between them.

The genes are TRBV5-1 and TRBJ1-1; perhaps TRBD1 as D (5 bases). Looked up from germline, CDR1 is SGHRS and CDR2 is YFSETQ. The length of the CDR3 is 14 residues. The V end was cut by 5 bases, the J end by 5 bases, with 16 bases between. CDR3 sequence (DNA): TGCGCCAGCAGTCAGGGACCGGGGGGGACTGAAGCTTTCTTT. Translated: CASSQGPGGTEAFF.

The rearrangement joins TRBV28 to TRBJ2-7; possibly TRBD1 for D (5 bases). The germline gives CDR1 MDHEN, CDR2 SYDVKM. Deletions cut 6 bases from V and 1 base from J, with 13 bases between. The CDR3 consists of 14 residues. The DNA for the CDR3 is TGTGCCAGCAGAAAACGACAGTGGTCCTACGAGCAGTACTTC. Protein sequence: CASRKRQWSYEQYF.

CDR3 bases: TGTGCCATCAGTGACCGGACAGGGGGAGGGCAAGAGACCCAGTACTTC. Amino acids: CAISDRTGGGQETQYF. This rearrangement joins TRBV10-3 to TRBJ2-5; 10 bases match TRBD1. This CDR3 has 16 residues. Germline V gene data show CDR1 as ENHRY and CDR2 as SYGVKD. V was clipped by 3 bases and J by 2 bases; unmatched bases: 6.

The CDR3, as DNA: TGTGCCAGCAGCCCAGGATCCCGAAACGCTCTTAATGAAAAACTGTTTTTT. This encodes CASSPGSRNALNEKLFF. V and J are TRBV7-9 and TRBJ1-4; D gene uncertain. The CDR3 length is 17 residues. Germline CDR1 reads SEHNR; CDR2 reads FQNEAQ (reference sequence). Between the trimmed V and J ends, which lost 5 bases and 4 bases, there was a span of 20 bases.

J is TRBJ1-1 and V is TRBV4-1; D is undetermined. The V and J ends lost 2 bases and 4 bases respectively, with 8 bases between them. From germline, CDR1 is MGHRA and CDR2 YSYEKL. The CDR3 has 13 amino acids. The CDR3 region is CASSQLPITEAFF. The CDR3 nucleotides read TGCGCCAGCAGCCAACTCCCTATCACTGAAGCTTTCTTT.

V and J are TRBV10-3 and TRBJ2-5, with 8 nucleotides matching TRBD1. This CDR3 has 17 amino acids. Trimming cost V 3 bases and J 4 bases; bases outside gene matches: 13. The germline CDR1 and CDR2 sequences are ENHRY and SYGVKD. In DNA, the CDR3 is TGTGCCATCAGTGATTCGGGCGAGACAGGGGTTCGAGAGACCCAGTACTTC. This sequence encodes CAISDSGETGVRETQYF.

This clone occurred once. This chain joins TRBV6-1 and TRBJ2-7; unclear D gene. Between the trimmed V and J ends, which lost 3 bases and 4 bases, there was a span of 13 bases. Germline-derived CDR1 and CDR2 are MNHNS and SASEGT. This CDR3 is built from 14 residues. CDR3 DNA: TGTGCCAGCAGTGAGGCAGGTCAGGTGTACGAGCAGTACTTC. Its protein is CASSEAGQVYEQYF.

The chain carries TRBV28 and TRBJ1-5; 9 bases are shared with TRBD1. V was clipped by 6 bases and J by 0 bases; unmatched bases: 18. CDR1 is MDHEN and CDR2 is SYDVKM in the germline V gene. The CDR3 has 20 amino acids. This CDR3 reads CASRPDRGWEYLGSNQPQHF. The CDR3 DNA reads as TGTGCCAGCAGACCTGACAGGGGGTGGGAGTATTTGGGTAGCAATCAGCCCCAGCATTTT.

In its sample, this clone was seen a few times. The chain uses TRBV2 and TRBJ1-1; 8 bases fit TRBD1. From germline, CDR1 is SNHLY and CDR2 FYNNEI. The CDR3 extends over 15 amino acids. Unmatched junction bases numbered 8, after V lost 6 bases and J lost 2 bases. The CDR3 loop reads CASRPTGALNTEAFF. CDR3 nucleotides: TGTGCCAGCAGACCGACAGGGGCTTTAAACACTGAAGCTTTCTTT. The variable domain in full, with the rest retrieved from reference TRBV2 and TRBJ1-1, is EPEVTQTPSHQVTQMGQEVILRCVPISNHLYFYWYRQILGQKVEFLVSFYNNEISEKSEIFDDQFSVERPDGSNFTLKIRSTKLEDSAMYFCASRPTGALNTEAFFGQGTRLTVV.

V usage is TRBV5-8 and J usage is TRBJ2-2; D is possibly TRBD1 (5 bases). Trimming took 2 bases from V and 2 from J, leaving 10 bases between them. The CDR3 has 15 residues. The germline V gene has CDR1 SGHTS and CDR2 YDEGEE. This chain's CDR3 is CASSFPGINTGELFF. CDR3 DNA: TGTGCCAGCAGCTTCCCAGGGATAAACACCGGGGAGCTGTTTTTT. The whole variable domain, remainder taken from reference TRBV5-8 and TRBJ2-2, is EAGVTQSPTHLIKTRGQQATLRCSPISGHTSVYWYQQALGLGLQFLLWYDEGEERNRGNFPPRFSGRQFPNYSSELNVNALELEDSALYLCASSFPGINTGELFFGEGSRLTVL.

V and J are TRBV10-3 and TRBJ2-7, with 8 bases matching TRBD1. Per germline, CDR1 ENHRY and CDR2 SYGVKD. The CDR3 is 14 amino acids. V lost 5 bases and J lost 1; bases outside the gene matches: 4. The CDR3 region has the DNA TGTGCCATCAGTCCGGGACAGGTTTCCTACGAGCAGTACTTC. Encoded protein: CAISPGQVSYEQYF.

The gene calls are TRBV7-6 and TRBJ2-7; D remains unclear. Trimming shortened V by 1 base and J by 2 bases, and 15 bases separated the two germline ends. The CDR3 runs 16 residues. Germline loops: CDR1 SGHVS, CDR2 FNYEAQ. The CDR3 sequence: CASSLDPFGGPYEQYF. CDR3 nucleotides: TGTGCCAGCAGCTTAGACCCGTTTGGCGGCCCCTACGAGCAGTACTTC.

The gene calls are TRBV9 and TRBJ2-2; 7 nucleotides line up with TRBD1. V lost 3 bases to trimming and J lost 0 bases; unmatched junction nucleotides: 5. CDR3 length equals 16 residues. CDR1 is SGDLS, CDR2 YYNGEE, per germline. The CDR3 DNA is TGTGCCAGCAGCGCCCGACAGGGATCGAACACCGGGGAGCTGTTTTTT. Translating gives CASSARQGSNTGELFF.

The chain combines TRBV7-7 with TRBJ2-7; the match to TRBD1 covers 7 bases. The junction had 6 bases not matched to a gene; V was cut back by 1 base and J by 3 bases. The length of the CDR3 is 15 residues. Germline CDR1 and CDR2: SSHAT and FNYEAQ (reference sequence). The CDR3 spells CASSLGQGEFYEQYF. The CDR3 DNA follows: TGTGCCAGCAGCTTAGGACAGGGAGAGTTCTACGAGCAGTACTTC.

The rearrangement joins TRBV7-3 to TRBJ2-7; weak D call: TRBD1 (5 bases). This CDR3 contains 13 residues. The ends were cut back, 4 bases at V and 4 bases at J, with 11 bases in the middle. Germline V gene data show CDR1 as SGHTA and CDR2 as FQGTGA. CDR3 protein: CASSSLTVYEQYF. CDR3 coding DNA: TGTGCCAGCAGCTCGCTGACAGTTTACGAGCAGTACTTC. The variable domain in full, completed from reference TRBV7-3 and TRBJ2-7, reads GAGVSQTPSNKVTEKGKYVELRCDPISGHTALYWYRQSLGQGPEFLIYFQGTGAADDSGLPNDRFFAVRPEGSVSTLKIQRTERGDSAVYLCASSSLTVYEQYFGPGTRLTVT.